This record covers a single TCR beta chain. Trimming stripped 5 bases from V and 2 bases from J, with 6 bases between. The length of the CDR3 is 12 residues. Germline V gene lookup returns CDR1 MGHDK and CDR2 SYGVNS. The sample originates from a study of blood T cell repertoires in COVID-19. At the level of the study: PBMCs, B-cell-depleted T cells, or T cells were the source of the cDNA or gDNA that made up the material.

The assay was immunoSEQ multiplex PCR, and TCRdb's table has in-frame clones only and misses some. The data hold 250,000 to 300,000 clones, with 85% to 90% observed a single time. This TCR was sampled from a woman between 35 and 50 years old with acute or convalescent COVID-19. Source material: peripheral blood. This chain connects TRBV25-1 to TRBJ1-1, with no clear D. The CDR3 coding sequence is TGTGCCAGCAGTACATACAACACTGAAGCTTTCTTT. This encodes CASSTYNTEAFF.